These T cell receptor beta chains were read from a single sample in a study of CD8 T cells in Susac syndrome. Each CDR3 protein gets one entry after TCRdb re-called the immunoSEQ multiplex PCR reads with MiXCR. The sample shows about 200,000 distinct CDR3 sequences, around 95% of them seen only once. What was sequenced was CD4+ T cells from PBMCs. These receptors were obtained from a human donor in good health. The CDR3 runs from the conserved cysteine through the conserved F or W.

v_gene: TRBV12-3/TRBV12-4
j_gene: TRBJ2-5
CDR3aa: CASSPPGQIQETQYF

v_gene: TRBV7-2
j_gene: TRBJ2-5
CDR3aa: CASSLPGEETQYF

v_gene: TRBV24-1
j_gene: TRBJ2-3
CDR3aa: CATSDGGTDTQYF

v_gene: TRBV14
j_gene: TRBJ2-1
CDR3aa: CASSQGTGGIYRLNEQFF

v_gene: TRBV7-2
j_gene: TRBJ2-3
CDR3aa: CASSLAVGLGGNTQYF

v_gene: TRBV5-1
j_gene: TRBJ2-2
CDR3aa: CASSLGQSAGELFF

v_gene: TRBV3-1
j_gene: TRBJ2-3
CDR3aa: CASSQDRPRGTDTQYF

v_gene: TRBV5-4
j_gene: TRBJ2-5
CDR3aa: CASSLTGGQTQYF

v_gene: TRBV30
j_gene: TRBJ1-2
CDR3aa: CAWSRTGTGDGYTF

v_gene: TRBV6-1
j_gene: TRBJ2-5
CDR3aa: CASIGGTGIETQYF

v_gene: TRBV9
j_gene: TRBJ1-1
CDR3aa: CASSVEGLDKLTFF

v_gene: TRBV2
j_gene: TRBJ2-2
CDR3aa: CASRLAGNTGELFF

v_gene: TRBV7-2
j_gene: TRBJ2-1
CDR3aa: CASSFAVDEQFF

v_gene: TRBV19
j_gene: TRBJ1-2
CDR3aa: CASSIDREGGYTF

v_gene: TRBV11-2
j_gene: TRBJ1-6
CDR3aa: CASSLRGTGNSPLHF

v_gene: TRBV29-1
j_gene: TRBJ1-2
CDR3aa: CSVLEVNTDGYTF

v_gene: TRBV9
j_gene: TRBJ2-1
CDR3aa: CASSVLAGGNSYNEQFF

v_gene: TRBV20-1
j_gene: TRBJ2-3
CDR3aa: CSASSSSGGITDTQYF

v_gene: TRBV20-1
j_gene: TRBJ2-2
CDR3aa: CTATAPNTGELFF

v_gene: TRBV2
j_gene: TRBJ2-1
CDR3aa: CASQGVSVDEQFF

v_gene: TRBV29-1
j_gene: TRBJ2-3
CDR3aa: CSVVTSGATDTQYF

v_gene: TRBV6-1
j_gene: TRBJ1-5
CDR3aa: CASSEGGQGPQPQHF

v_gene: TRBV20-1
j_gene: TRBJ2-5
CDR3aa: CSPGRYQETQYF

v_gene: TRBV29-1
j_gene: TRBJ2-6
CDR3aa: CSVGQRSGANVLTF

v_gene: TRBV20-1
j_gene: TRBJ1-4
CDR3aa: CSASWANEKLFF

v_gene: TRBV29-1
j_gene: TRBJ1-5
CDR3aa: CSAGAGGGQPQHF

v_gene: TRBV3-1
j_gene: TRBJ1-5
CDR3aa: CASSQGPDQPQHF